A single T cell receptor beta chain is shown here with its context. The target antigen is unknown. This specimen comes from a study of CXCR3-negative and CXCR3-positive naive CD8 T cells. General study points: The TRB CDR3s that CXCR3-positive naive cells carried were more hydrophobic than those of CXCR3-negative naive cells.

Germline V CDR1 and CDR2: MDHEN, SYDVKM. CDR3 length: 11 amino acids. Through 5' RACE with UMI labels, the TRB cDNA libraries were prepared. Following a re-call of the 5' RACE reads, TCRdb has one entry per CDR3 protein and lacks DNA. The specimen's table records tens of thousands of distinct CDR3 sequences. Sample: naive CXCR3+ CD8+ T cells from blood. Documented subset: CD45RO-CCR7+CD27+CD95- naive CD8+ T cells expressing CXCR3 (TNR3+). The chain is built from TRBV28 and TRBJ2-3. This sequence originates from a human donor in good health. Some clones in this sample may be carry-over from other donors' samples. The CDR3 spells CASSHHMTQYF.